A single sample is the source of the 13 T cell receptor beta chains below, sequenced in a study of circulating CD8 cells and anti-PD-1 response in melanoma. From live CD3+CD8+TCRalphabeta+ cells, four PD-1 and/or TIGIT subsets were sorted. Using around 15 ng of total RNA, TCR libraries were made with the QIAseq Immune Repertoire TCR panel. TCRdb re-called the reads through MiXCR, storing one row per CDR3 protein. The table has over 300 distinct CDR3 sequences, less than 15% seen once. The material was CD8+ T cells from PBMCs, obtained at baseline or after one month of anti-PD-1 therapy (not recorded which). These receptors all come from a human donor with melanoma.

In this sample, this clonotype is medium-sized. This chain joins TRBV20-1 and TRBJ2-5; no firm D call. Per the germline V gene, CDR1 is DFQATT and CDR2 is SNEGSKA (reference sequence). This CDR3 has 12 amino acids. Trimming removed 3 bases from V and 4 bases from J, with 9 bases in between. CDR3 nucleotide sequence: TGCAGTGCTAGCCCGACGGGAGAGACCCAGTACTTC. It translates to CSASPTGETQYF.

This clonotype is judged medium-sized (0.01 to 0.1%). V gene TRBV27 combines with J gene TRBJ2-7, with TRBD2 matching 11 bases. The CDR3 has 14 residues. The germline V gene encodes CDR1 MNHEY and CDR2 SMNVEV (reference sequence). V gave up 6 bases and J gave up 2 bases; unmatched junction bases: 3. The CDR3 region is CASRASGGTYEQYF. The DNA for the CDR3 is TGTGCCAGCAGGGCTAGCGGGGGGACCTACGAGCAGTACTTC.

Of note for this clonotype: Since a much larger clone is just one base distant, this may be a read error. The CDR3, as DNA: TGTGCCAACAGTTTATTCGACAGTTTCGAGCAGTACTTC. Translated, it gives CANSLFDSFEQYF. The rearrangement links TRBV27 to TRBJ2-7; perhaps TRBD1 as D (5 bases). CDR1 and CDR2 (germline): MNHEY, SMNVEV (reference sequence). This CDR3 has 13 amino acids.

This clonotype has just one count. This chain uses TRBV2 with TRBJ2-1; D gene unclear. Deletions cut 3 bases from V and 8 bases from J, with 20 bases between. The germline CDR1 and CDR2 sequences are SNHLY and FYNNEI. This CDR3 contains 16 residues. In DNA form, the CDR3 reads TGTGCCAGCAGTGATCCCTCCGAAGCCACGTCAGATGAGCAGTTCTTC. Protein product: CASSDPSEATSDEQFF.

This clonotype was found a few times. A read error is possible here, since a much larger clone lies one base away. The V call is TRBV7-2, the J call TRBJ2-3; D not certain. CDR1 and CDR2 (germline): SGHTA, FQGNSA. The CDR3 contains 14 residues. CDR3 nucleotide sequence: TGTGCCAGCAGCTTATTTCTCCTCACAGTTACGCAGTATTTT. Its protein is CASSLFLLTVTQYF.

This clonotype is medium-sized by share. The chain recombines TRBV7-2 with TRBJ2-3; maybe TRBD2 (6 bases). CDR1 and CDR2 (germline): SGHTA, FQGNSA. The CDR3 totals 18 residues. The V and J ends lost 3 bases and 0 bases respectively, with 19 bases between them. The CDR3 bases are TGTGCCAGCAGCTTCCCCTTGGGGATGAGCGGGAGCACAGATACGCAGTATTTT. This translates into CASSFPLGMSGSTDTQYF.

In its sample, this clonotype is large. The J gene is TRBJ2-3, the V gene TRBV7-2, with TRBD2 matching 12 bases. V was clipped by 7 bases and J by 6 bases; unmatched bases: 8. CDR3 size: 15 residues. Germline lookup yields CDR1 SGHTA and CDR2 FQGNSA. CDR3 residues: CASNPSGGARDTQYF. CDR3 sequence (DNA): TGTGCCAGCAATCCTAGCGGGGGGGCCCGGGATACGCAGTATTTT.

As concerns this clonotype: A read error may account for a junction end that differs from germline. In nucleotides, the CDR3 is TGTGCCAGTAGCATTCTAGCGGGGGGGAAGGACGAGCAGCACTTC. This sequence encodes CASSILAGGKDEQHF. This chain connects TRBV19 to TRBJ2-7; 12 bases match TRBD2. CDR1 is LNHDA, CDR2 SQIVND, per germline (reference sequence). CDR3 length equals 15 residues.

This clonotype was counted a few times. V and J are TRBV19 and TRBJ2-1, with TRBD1 identical over 7 bases. The germline V gene has CDR1 LNHDA and CDR2 SQIVND (reference sequence). CDR3 length: 16 residues. Trimming removed 4 bases from V and 0 bases from J; junction bases left unmatched: 6. The CDR3 spells CASSRYRGSSYNEQFF. CDR3 coding DNA: TGTGCCAGTAGTAGGTACAGGGGATCCTCCTACAATGAGCAGTTCTTC.

The chain combines TRBV20-1 with TRBJ2-7, with 10 bases fitting TRBD1. CDR1 and CDR2 from the germline V gene are DFQATT and SNEGSKA (reference sequence). This CDR3 spans 13 amino acids. With V trimmed by 6 bases and J by 4 bases, 6 bases remained unmatched. The CDR3 is CSARTGGSYEQYF. The CDR3 nucleotides are TGCAGTGCCCGGACAGGGGGGTCGTACGAGCAGTACTTC.

This clonotype was observed a handful of times. The V call is TRBV15, the J call TRBJ2-5, with 8 nucleotides matching TRBD1. This CDR3 has 15 residues. The junction had 10 bases not matched to a gene; V was cut back by 5 bases and J by 5 bases. The germline V gene encodes CDR1 LNHNV and CDR2 YYDKDF (reference sequence). CDR3 DNA: TGTGCCACCAGCGCATATGGACAGGGTGGGGAGACCCAGTACTTC. As protein: CATSAYGQGGETQYF. The variable domain in full, completed from reference TRBV15 and TRBJ2-5, reads DAMVIQNPRYQVTQFGKPVTLSCSQTLNHNVMYWYQQKSSQAPKLLFHYYDKDFNNEADTPDNFQSRRPNTSFCFLDIRSPGLGDTAMYLCATSAYGQGGETQYFGPGTRLLVL.

As regards this clonotype: This sequence may be a read error, since a much larger clone differs from it by one base. The CDR3 nucleotides are TGTGCCAGTAGTATAGTTACAGGTCCATACAATGAGCAGTCCTTC. Protein sequence: CASSIVTGPYNEQSF. The rearrangement joins TRBV19 to TRBJ2-1; a weak D match, TRBD1 (5 bases). CDR1 is LNHDA and CDR2 is SQIVND in the germline V gene (reference sequence). The CDR3 length is 15 residues.

This clonotype is large (0.1 to 1%) by share. The gene calls are TRBV7-9 and TRBJ1-5, with D possibly being TRBD1 (5 bases). The germline V gene encodes CDR1 SEHNR and CDR2 FQNEAQ (reference sequence). V was clipped by 5 bases and J by 8 bases, with 19 bases between them. The CDR3 spans 15 residues. The CDR3 reads CASSAAGTDIKPQHF. DNA of the CDR3: TGTGCCAGCAGCGCGGCCGGGACCGATATCAAGCCCCAGCATTTT.